The sample holds a few counts of the clone carrying this T cell receptor (beta chain). V was pared by 5 bases and J by 7 bases, with 21 bases between. CDR1 is SGHTA and CDR2 is FQGNSA in the germline V gene. The CDR3 covers 17 residues. The data derive from a study of CD8+ T cells in alopecia areata. Sequencing templates came from extracted RNA that was reverse transcribed into cDNA. Assay used: immunoSEQ multiplex PCR; TCRdb lists only in-frame clones, some missing. This sample has 110,000 or so clones, with around two fifths found just once. The sequencing input was CD4+ T cells sorted from blood. The chain is built from TRBV7-2 and TRBJ1-6; possible D gene TRBD1, 5 bases. This clonotype was obtained from a human donor with alopecia areata. The chain's CDR3 is CASSPRGGATRNSPLHF. DNA for the CDR3: TGTGCCAGCAGCCCCCGAGGCGGGGCCACAAGGAATTCACCCCTCCACTTT.